These 14 T cell receptor beta chains originate from one sample sequenced in a study of PD-1 blockade in classical Hodgkin lymphoma. TCRdb's copy holds only in-frame clones and misses some; the assay was immunoSEQ multiplex PCR. The sample yields 25,000 to 30,000 clones, roughly 78% seen once. Time point indicated: cycle 4 day 1 (C4D1), after around six weeks of nivolumab. Relapse was seen in all patients after autologous stem cell transplantation, and brentuximab vedotin exposure was variable. The sample here was peripheral blood mononuclear cells (PBMCs), taken before the fourth cycle of nivolumab. The receptor source for this set is a human donor with classical Hodgkin lymphoma.

The CDR3 DNA reads TGTGCCAGCAGGGAAAGCGGGAGGCAAGAGACCCAGTACTTC. It yields the protein CASRESGRQETQYF. The chain employs TRBV28 and TRBJ2-5, with 9 nucleotides matching TRBD2. The CDR3 is 14 residues long. Germline lookup yields CDR1 MDHEN and CDR2 SYDVKM. Trimming took 6 bases from V and 2 from J; bases not matched to a gene: 4.

Judged by abundance, this clone is large. The chain combines TRBV2 with TRBJ2-5; D is uncertain. CDR1 SNHLY and CDR2 FYNNEI come from the germline V gene. The CDR3 loop spans 14 amino acids. Trimming took 5 bases from V and 2 from J, leaving 12 bases between them. The CDR3 here is CASSLWSSQETQYF. The CDR3 DNA is TGTGCCAGCAGTTTGTGGAGTAGTCAAGAGACCCAGTACTTC.

CDR3 residues: CASSLGPVSNLEKLFF. The CDR3 nucleotides read TGCGCCAGCAGCTTGGGCCCAGTGAGCAACCTCGAAAAACTGTTTTTT. This sequence joins TRBV5-1 and TRBJ1-4; unclear D gene. This CDR3 contains 16 residues. Trimming pared 0 bases from V and 8 bases from J, leaving 17 bases between. Germline V gives CDR1 SGHRS, CDR2 YFSETQ.

CDR3 protein: CASGTGEDGNTIYF. In DNA form, the CDR3 reads TGTGCCAGTGGGACAGGGGAAGATGGAAACACCATATATTTT. This chain uses TRBV9 with TRBJ1-3; 10 bases match TRBD1. Germline-derived CDR1 and CDR2 are SGDLS and YYNGEE. Trimming took 8 bases from V and 3 from J; bases not matched to a gene: 5. The CDR3 is made up of 14 amino acids. Variable domain in full (rest from reference TRBV9 and TRBJ1-3): DSGVTQTPKHLITATGQRVTLRCSPRSGDLSVYWYQQSLDQGLQFLIQYYNGEERAKGNILERFSAQQFPDLHSELNLSSLELGDSALYFCASGTGEDGNTIYFGEGSWLTVV.

The chain employs TRBV4-1 and TRBJ2-2, with 10 bases matching TRBD2. CDR1 MGHRA and CDR2 YSYEKL come from the germline V gene. The CDR3 runs to 17 residues. Losses at the gene ends were 5 bases for V and 3 bases for J; bases not matched to a gene: 9. Here the CDR3 DNA reads TGCGCCAGCAGCGAATACCCTAGCGGGAGTTACACCGGGGAGCTGTTTTTT. This codes for CASSEYPSGSYTGELFF.

This sequence joins TRBV5-4 and TRBJ1-2, with D tentatively TRBD1 (5 bases). This CDR3 has 13 amino acids. Trimming pared 6 bases from V and 7 bases from J, leaving 16 bases between. Germline CDR1 and CDR2: SGHNT and YYREEE (reference sequence). CDR3 in DNA: TGTGCCAGCAACTCCCCAGGGCTGCGTGGCTACACCTTC. This sequence encodes CASNSPGLRGYTF.

The chain is built from TRBV15 and TRBJ2-5; the D is unclear. The V gene lost 1 base and the J gene lost 5 bases, with 8 bases spanning the gap. There are 13 residues in the CDR3. In germline, CDR1 is LNHNV, CDR2 YYDKDF (reference sequence). CDR3 in amino acids: CATSRVAVETQYF. The CDR3 nucleotides are TGTGCCACCAGCAGAGTTGCGGTGGAGACCCAGTACTTC.

CDR3 coding DNA: TGTGCCAGCAGGACGCGACAAACGGCTAATGAAAAACTGTTTTTT. Its translation: CASRTRQTANEKLFF. V gene TRBV6-5 combines with J gene TRBJ1-4, with D uncertain. V gave up 6 bases and J gave up 3 bases, with 14 bases separating them. Germline V CDR1 and CDR2: MNHEY, SVGAGI. The CDR3 totals 15 residues.

The CDR3 protein is CASSLGGAGELFF. CDR3 nucleotides: TGTGCCAGCAGCTTAGGTGGGGCCGGGGAGCTGTTTTTT. The rearrangement uses TRBV11-2 and TRBJ2-2; D unclear. Germline CDR1 is SGHAT and CDR2 is FQNNGV. V lost 1 base and J 6 bases, leaving 6 bases between the germline ends. The CDR3 is 13 amino acids.

In this sample, this clone turned up once. The gene calls are TRBV28 and TRBJ2-5; D gene unclear. V lost 0 bases and J lost 0, with 5 bases in between. Germline V lookup: CDR1 MDHEN, CDR2 SYDVKM. The CDR3 sequence is 14 residues long. This chain's CDR3 is CASSLWSNQETQYF. For the CDR3, the DNA is TGTGCCAGCAGTTTATGGAGCAACCAAGAGACCCAGTACTTC.

The chain carries TRBV19 and TRBJ2-2; 13 bases line up with TRBD2. Per germline, CDR1 LNHDA and CDR2 SQIVND (reference sequence). This CDR3 contains 19 residues. In nucleotides, the CDR3 is TGTGCATCATTGAGGAGGATACTAGCGGGAGGGCGGGACACCGGGGAGCTGTTTTTT. This translates into CASLRRILAGGRDTGELFF.

The J gene is TRBJ2-3, the V gene TRBV18; 9 bases are shared with TRBD2. Trimming removed 3 bases from V and 1 base from J; junction bases left unmatched: 11. Germline V gene sequence: CDR1 KGHSH, CDR2 LQKENI. The CDR3 is 18 residues long. CDR3 sequence reads: CASSPLPSGTPGTDTQYF. CDR3 in DNA: TGTGCCAGCTCACCTCTTCCTAGCGGGACCCCTGGCACAGATACGCAGTATTTT.

The J gene is TRBJ2-7, the V gene TRBV7-9, with D perhaps TRBD1 (6 bases). The germline gives CDR1 SEHNR, CDR2 FQNEAQ (reference sequence). The CDR3 runs 15 residues. Trimming pared 5 bases from V and 5 bases from J, leaving 19 bases between. In DNA, the CDR3 is TGTGCCAGCAGCCTAAGGACAGAATCTGACAACGAGCAGTACTTC. Protein: CASSLRTESDNEQYF.

The chain is built from TRBV25-1 and TRBJ2-2; 8 bases fit TRBD2. Germline CDR1 is MGHDK and CDR2 is SYGVNS. The CDR3 has 16 amino acids. V lost 5 bases to trimming and J lost 2 bases; unmatched junction nucleotides: 7. Here the CDR3 reads CASSRAGAGNTGELFF. CDR3 bases: TGTGCCAGCAGTCGAGCGGGAGCAGGAAACACCGGGGAGCTGTTTTTT.